The clone carrying this T cell receptor beta chain came up many times. Sequenced material consisted of expressed TCRB transcripts (all of the isolated RNA was reverse transcribed). Produced via immunoSEQ multiplex PCR; TCRdb's table is partial and in-frame only. The profile shows some 300,000 clones, roughly 8% of them singletons. The collection from each donor was one heparinised blood draw averaging about 116 mL. These data originate in a study of beta chain features in type 1 diabetes. On the study more broadly: Patients looked much like healthy donors when it came to age, gender and cell yields.

CDR3 length: 14 residues. Trimming cost V 5 bases and J 8 bases, with 18 bases left between them. CDR1 is SEHNR and CDR2 is FQNEAQ in the germline V gene (reference sequence). The receptor was derived from a woman under 30 in good health. The genes are TRBV7-9 and TRBJ1-2, with D perhaps matching TRBD1 (5 bases). What was sequenced was central memory CD4+ T cells from blood. The DNA for the CDR3 is TGTGCCAGCAGCGTTCAGGGCCGCTTCCCCGGCTACACCTTC. Translation gives CASSVQGRFPGYTF.